This T cell receptor beta chain was documented in a study of T cell repertoires in cytomegalovirus infection. Study in general: The public TCR beta signatures pointed to both CMV infection and matching HLA type.

Study results and limitations: HLA-C-restricted CMV clonotypes gave the most frequent clonotype in two of eight donors.

TCRdb itself ran the reads through MiXCR, one entry per CDR3 protein. Of roughly 700,000 distinct CDR3 sequences in the sample, around a third were seen once. Worth noting for this clonotype: Antigen unknown.

CDR1 SGHRS and CDR2 YFSETQ come from the germline V gene. V lost 0 bases, J lost 12 bases, and 15 bases lay in between. The CDR3 has 14 amino acids. The sequence was collected from a human donor in good health (CMV status not recorded). Some clones in this sample may be carry-over from other donors' samples. The rearrangement links TRBV5-1 to TRBJ1-4; perhaps TRBD1 as D (5 bases). The material sequenced was cultured PBMCs, taken from culture after CMV antigen stimulation. CDR3 loop: CASSLEYERGELFF. The CDR3 coding sequence is TGCGCCAGCAGCTTGGAGTATGAGAGGGGAGAACTGTTTTTT.